This TCR beta chain was profiled in a study of CD8 T cells in ankylosing spondylitis. V was pared by 4 bases and J by 0 bases, with 10 bases of the junction left unmatched. This CDR3 spans 18 amino acids. Per germline, CDR1 KGHDR and CDR2 SFDVKD. Quantitative barcoded 5'-RACE was used to prepare TCR beta libraries. MiXCR was run by TCRdb on the 5' RACE reads, yielding one entry per CDR3 protein. The repertoire holds over 450,000 distinct CDR3 sequences, roughly 13% seen once, with under 7.5% in the top ten. This clonotype has ten or more counts. Its antigen is still unknown. Findings of the study overall: It appeared that ankylosing spondylitis blood was characterized by a TCR beta motif of eight highly homologous variants. Several of the motif variants were reported before in synovial fluid and blood from reactive arthritis.

This chain uses TRBV24-1 with TRBJ1-2; 10 bases match TRBD1. This clonotype was sampled from a male donor with ankylosing spondylitis. Sequenced input: blood, either unsorted or a sorted T cell fraction (not recorded which). CDR3 DNA: TGTGCCACCAGTGACCACATGACAGGGGGCGACCCTAACTATGGCTACACCTTC. As protein: CATSDHMTGGDPNYGYTF.